These 23 T cell receptor delta chains share one sample of origin, sequenced in a study of gamma-delta T cells after stem cell transplantation. TCRdb fed the RT-PCR reads to CATT. Here the sample spans over 7,000 delta-chain clones, approximately 15% being singletons. The sample consisted of gamma-delta T cells. These receptors originate from a human donor. It is not recorded whose cells these are; they may come from a transplant donor.

The chain carries TRDV1 and TRDJ1; the match to TRDD3 covers 11 bases. V shed 3 bases and J 4 bases; nucleotides not matched to a gene: 19. This CDR3 is built from 20 residues. The germline V gene encodes CDR1 TSWWSYY and CDR2 QGS. CDR3 sequence reads: CALGDLLLPRWGIRGDKLIF. DNA for the CDR3: TGTGCTCTTGGGGACCTGTTACTTCCTAGATGGGGGATACGAGGCGATAAACTCATCTTT.

This clone is categorized as medium-sized. The chain recombines TRDV1 with TRDJ1; 13 positions agree with TRDD3. There are 25 residues in the CDR3. V lost 3 bases to trimming and J lost 7 bases; unmatched junction nucleotides: 35. Germline lookup yields CDR1 TSWWSYY and CDR2 QGS. DNA for the CDR3: TGTGCTCTTGGGGACAGCTATGGCATGATGCCTAACCCCCTTACTGGGGGATACGCGGGGAGTAAACTCATCTTT. Protein sequence: CALGDSYGMMPNPLTGGYAGSKLIF.

With regard to this clone: Since a much larger clone is just one base distant, this may be a read error. Other DNA sequences within the sample encode an identical CDR3. This chain links TRDV2 with TRDJ1, with TRDD3 matching over 8 bases. Germline CDR1 and CDR2: GEAIGNYY and EKD. The CDR3 totals 18 residues. V dropped 3 bases and J dropped 2; count of bases not matched to a gene: 16. The CDR3 protein is CACDPYWGMGFRTDKLIF. In nucleotides, the CDR3 is TGTGCCTGTGACCCGTATTGGGGGATGGGGTTTCGGACCGATAAACTCATCTTT.

Within the sample, this clone is medium-sized (0.01 to 0.1%). The rearrangement links TRAV29/DV5 to TRDJ3; no firm D call. The CDR3 length is 18 residues. Germline lookup yields CDR1 NSMFDY and CDR2 ISSIKDK. V was trimmed by 0 bases and J by 0 bases, leaving 13 bases between them. In DNA form, the CDR3 reads TGTGCAGCAAGCGCGGAGGGAGGAAGCTCCTGGGACACCCGACAGATGTTTTTC. Protein sequence: CAASAEGGSSWDTRQMFF.

By sample fraction, this clone is medium-sized. In the same sample, other DNA sequences code for this CDR3. V and J are TRDV2 and TRDJ1; 11 nucleotides agree with TRDD3. The CDR3 loop spans 23 amino acids. The trim removed 3 bases at V and 0 bases at J, leaving 26 bases unmatched. The germline CDR1 and CDR2 sequences are GEAIGNYY and EKD. This CDR3 is CACDARYLFLHWGIGGYTDKLIF. Here the CDR3 DNA reads TGTGCCTGTGACGCTCGATATTTGTTCCTCCACTGGGGGATAGGGGGGTACACCGATAAACTCATCTTT.

A word on this clone: In the same sample, other DNA sequences code for this CDR3. This sequence joins TRDV3 and TRDJ1; TRDD3 aligns across 10 bases. The CDR3 has 17 amino acids. Germline CDR1 and CDR2: TVYSNPD and GDNSRS (reference sequence). V lost 5 bases to trimming and J lost 3 bases; unmatched junction nucleotides: 18. The CDR3 loop reads CALRFWGILGGADKLIF. In DNA form, the CDR3 reads TGTGCCCTACGATTTTGGGGGATACTAGGTGGCGCCGATAAACTCATCTTT.

Relative to its sample, this clone is medium-sized. CDR3 protein: CALGEIRYGDTKVQTDKLIF. As DNA, the CDR3 is TGTGCTCTTGGGGAAATCCGGTACGGGGATACGAAGGTCCAAACCGATAAACTCATCTTT. The chain has TRDV1 and TRDJ1; the match to TRDD3 covers 9 bases. J was trimmed by 2 bases and V by 2 bases; bases with no gene match: 18. The CDR3 totals 20 residues. Germline V gene data show CDR1 as TSWWSYY and CDR2 as QGS.

By share of the sample, this clone is medium-sized. V gene TRDV1 combines with J gene TRDJ1; no clear D. Germline-derived CDR1 and CDR2 are TSWWSYY and QGS. V lost 3 bases to trimming and J lost 0 bases, with 20 bases between them. The CDR3 has 18 amino acids. The chain's CDR3 is CALGDFPPWSNNTDKLIF. Written as DNA, the CDR3 is TGTGCTCTTGGGGACTTTCCACCTTGGAGTAACAACACCGATAAACTCATCTTT.

This clone was observed a few times. The rearrangement joins TRDV2 to TRDJ1, with a weak D call TRDD3 (6 bases). CDR1 is GEAIGNYY, CDR2 EKD, per germline. The CDR3 has 15 amino acids. Trimming shortened V by 1 base and J by 0 bases, and 11 bases separated the two germline ends. The CDR3 bases are TGTGCCTGTGACACTCCGGGGGAGTACACCGATAAACTCATCTTT. It specifies CACDTPGEYTDKLIF.

Within the sample, this clone is large. Other DNA sequences in the same sample also yield this CDR3. V gene TRDV2 combines with J gene TRDJ1; TRDD3 matches at 8 bases. Trimming cost V 0 bases and J 2 bases; bases outside gene matches: 10. The CDR3 covers 17 residues. From germline, CDR1 is GEAIGNYY and CDR2 EKD. CDR3 coding DNA: TGTGCCTGTGACACCGAGATGGGGGATGCGTGGACCGATAAACTCATCTTT. Translation: CACDTEMGDAWTDKLIF.

A few counts support this clone. The rearrangement links TRDV1 to TRDJ1; 13 bases map to TRDD3. Looked up from germline, CDR1 is TSWWSYY and CDR2 is QGS. CDR3 length equals 21 residues. The junction had 15 bases not matched to a gene; V was cut back by 0 bases and J by 2 bases. This CDR3 reads CALGELGLRDWGIRVTDKLIF. The CDR3 bases are TGTGCTCTTGGGGAACTCGGCCTCCGCGACTGGGGGATACGCGTAACCGATAAACTCATCTTT.

This clone was observed many times. This chain connects TRDV3 to TRDJ1, with D perhaps matching TRDD3 (6 bases). Trimming took off 3 bases at V and 0 bases at J, with 17 bases between the two ends. From germline, CDR1 is TVYSNPD and CDR2 GDNSRS (reference sequence). The CDR3 has 15 amino acids. Written as DNA, the CDR3 is TGTGCCTTCGGCGCATGGGGGTTTTACACCGATAAACTCATCTTT. The encoded protein is CAFGAWGFYTDKLIF.

This clone was found a few times. The rearrangement uses TRAV29/DV5 and TRDJ1, with 7 positions matching TRDD3. The junction had 20 bases not matched to a gene; V was cut back by 1 base and J by 2 bases. This CDR3 spans 19 amino acids. CDR1 NSMFDY and CDR2 ISSIKDK come from the germline V gene. CDR3 sequence (DNA): TGTGCAGCAAGCTGGCCGTGTTCTCTGGGGGCCCCGGGGACCGATAAACTCATCTTT. As protein: CAASWPCSLGAPGTDKLIF.

Sample share makes this clone medium-sized. The CDR3 bases are TGTGCTCTTGGGCGACCCCCCGACTGGGGGAACACCGATAAACTCATCTTT. Amino acid sequence: CALGRPPDWGNTDKLIF. The rearrangement links TRDV1 to TRDJ1; 9 bases match TRDD3. CDR3 length equals 17 residues. Losses at the gene ends were 5 bases for V and 0 bases for J; bases not matched to a gene: 10. Germline CDR1 is TSWWSYY and CDR2 is QGS.

This clone was found a few times. The junction does not match germline at one end; this may be a read error. Other DNA sequences in the same sample also yield this CDR3. The chain uses TRDV2 and TRDJ3; 13 bases agree with TRDD3. Germline CDR1 is GEAIGNYY and CDR2 is EKD. The CDR3 runs to 20 residues. As DNA, the CDR3 is TGTGCCTGTGACAGTACTGGGGGATACGGGAGCTCCTGGGACACCCGACAAATGTTTTTC. It encodes CACDSTGGYGSSWDTRQMFF.

With regard to this clone: This likely stems from a read error, as it lies one base from a far larger clone. The chain employs TRDV2 and TRDJ3; 9 nucleotides match TRDD3. Germline lookup yields CDR1 GEAIGNYY and CDR2 EKD. The CDR3 consists of 16 residues. CDR3 sequence: CARDWGSSWDTRQMFF. CDR3 DNA sequence: TGTGCCCGTGACTGGGGGAGCTCCTGGGACACCCGACAGATGTTTTTC.

In this sample, this clone turned up a few times. V and J are TRDV1 and TRDJ1; 11 positions agree with TRDD3. This CDR3 comprises 22 residues. Germline-derived CDR1 and CDR2 are TSWWSYY and QGS. The junction had 30 bases not matched to a gene; V was cut back by 4 bases and J by 8 bases. CDR3 nucleotide sequence: TGTGCTCTTGGGGCCCTATGGCCTCCTCGAAGGCCCACGGTGGGGGATACGGGAAAACTCATCTTT. Its translation: CALGALWPPRRPTVGDTGKLIF.

This clone was found a few times. The chain uses TRDV1 and TRDJ1; no definite D call. The CDR3 is made up of 20 amino acids. The V gene lost 2 bases and the J gene lost 0 bases, with 25 bases spanning the gap. Germline V gene sequence: CDR1 TSWWSYY, CDR2 QGS. CDR3 DNA: TGTGCTCTTGGGGAAGATTCACCCCACCCGCGCCTAAAGTACACCGATAAACTCATCTTT. Translation gives CALGEDSPHPRLKYTDKLIF.

This clone is medium-sized. The chain combines TRDV1 with TRDJ1; D possibly matches TRDD2 or TRDD3 (5 bases each). The CDR3 is 21 amino acids. Trimming removed 0 bases at V and 0 bases at J, with 26 bases between. The germline V gene has CDR1 TSWWSYY and CDR2 QGS. The CDR3, as DNA: TGTGCTCTTGGGGAACTAATGAGGCCTACAAGGACTGGCAGGGACACCGATAAACTCATCTTT. This gives the protein CALGELMRPTRTGRDTDKLIF.

By sample fraction, this clone is medium-sized. The rearrangement uses TRDV2 and TRDJ3; 8 bases are shared with TRDD3. Trimming took 0 bases from V and 7 from J; bases not matched to a gene: 13. The CDR3 sequence is 19 residues long. Germline V lookup: CDR1 GEAIGNYY, CDR2 EKD. The CDR3 sequence is CACDTCTGGPLGDTRQMFF. CDR3 coding DNA: TGTGCCTGTGACACCTGTACTGGGGGGCCCCTTGGAGACACCCGACAGATGTTTTTC.

As for this clone: It may be a read error: a sequence one base away is much more abundant. This rearrangement joins TRDV2 to TRDJ3, with 7 positions matching TRDD3. The CDR3 is 17 residues long. Germline V lookup: CDR1 GEAIGNYY, CDR2 EKD. CDR3 sequence reads: CACDTWGSSWDTRQVFF. CDR3 bases: TGTGCCTGTGACACCTGGGGGAGCTCCTGGGACACCCGACAGGTGTTTTTC.

A word on this clone: A far larger clone is one nucleotide away, so this likely arose from a read error. Other nucleotide sequences in the sample specify the same CDR3. The chain joins TRDV2 to TRDJ1, with 13 bases that match TRDD3. The CDR3 is 19 amino acids. Looked up from germline, CDR1 is GEAIGNYY and CDR2 is EKD. The CDR3 DNA is TGCGCCTGTGTCTTACTGGGGGATACGCATCTGGTCGGTGCCGATAAACTCATCTTT. It is translated as CACVLLGDTHLVGADKLIF.

This clone is medium-sized. V usage is TRDV1 and J usage is TRDJ1; no clear D gene. V was shortened by 2 bases and J by 3 bases, with 19 bases between the two germline ends. CDR3 length: 17 residues. Germline V gene sequence: CDR1 TSWWSYY, CDR2 QGS. Here the CDR3 reads CALGEFGLGRGPDKLIF. The CDR3 bases are TGTGCTCTTGGGGAATTCGGCCTTGGACGGGGTCCCGATAAACTCATCTTT.